This T cell receptor (beta chain) was recovered during a study of blood T cell repertoires in COVID-19 (dated by TCRdb to the early 2020s). For the study in its entirety: Collaborator samples came from the United States, Italy and Spain and covered acute and convalescent phases of COVID-19. The samples were drawn from the first 160 participants of the ongoing ImmuneRACE study and from under 1,500 subjects provided by 6 global collaborators. The repertoires were made available in a free public database intended to serve as a resource for research on the immune response to SARS-CoV-2. Sample metadata almost always included a de-identified subject ID, COVID-19 status, age in years and sex. The material from the prospective study consisted of cDNA or gDNA derived from T cells, B-cell-depleted T cells, or PBMCs. HLA class I and class II types, where available, came from metadata supplied by the sample provider rather than from assay-based typing. Subjects who had been exposed to COVID-19, were actively infected with it, or had recovered from it provided the deeply sampled blood TCRbeta repertoires that made up the dataset.

Each collaborating institution followed its own protocols to collect whole blood in K2EDTA tubes. For TCRbeta analysis, collaborators shipped samples in one of three forms: frozen whole blood, isolated PBMCs, or DNA extracted from either of those sample types. Note on this clone: No antigen is known for it. No base qualities exist here, and no much larger clone lies one base off it.

The CDR3 has 14 amino acids, counting the end cysteine and phenylalanine. Only CDR3 DNA is held: 42 bases, read in frame from base 1. V and J lose 1 base and 0 bases, and a span of 6 bases separates them. The germline V gene sets CDR1 to SGDLS and CDR2 to YYNGEE. General study outcomes and caveats: The amount of clinical and demographic metadata varied by source and participant and was provided uncurated.

TCRbeta CDR3 regions were amplified from genomic DNA using the immunoSEQ Assay, a bias-controlled multiplex PCR. Per the source publication's procedure: The number of nucleated cells in each sample was estimated from the amplification of reference gene primers within the assay. Sequence reads were collapsed and filtered to measure the absolute abundance of every unique TCRbeta CDR3 rearrangement. For each sample, productive Simpson clonality was calculated by taking the square root of Simpson's diversity index across productive rearrangements. What TCRdb holds here is the immuneACCESS table cut down to in-frame rearrangements. Part of the clones is not present; checked against another copy, under half of the missing clones reflect an unresolved V gene, and the others are unexplained. V, J and clone size are those of that table, while D and trimming were read from the DNA. The sample table lists about 120,000 clones, 78% of them with a count of one. About 2.5% of the sample is held by the ten biggest clonotypes.

This clonotype was sampled from a man between 65 and 79 years old with acute or convalescent COVID-19. The sequenced material came from peripheral blood. The rearranged segments are TRBV9 and TRBJ2-3; possibly the D gene is TRBD2, per 6 matching bases. This receptor carries the CDR3 CASSVSGSTDTQYF. The bases are TGTGCCAGCAGCGTAAGCGGGAGCACAGATACGCAGTATTTT.